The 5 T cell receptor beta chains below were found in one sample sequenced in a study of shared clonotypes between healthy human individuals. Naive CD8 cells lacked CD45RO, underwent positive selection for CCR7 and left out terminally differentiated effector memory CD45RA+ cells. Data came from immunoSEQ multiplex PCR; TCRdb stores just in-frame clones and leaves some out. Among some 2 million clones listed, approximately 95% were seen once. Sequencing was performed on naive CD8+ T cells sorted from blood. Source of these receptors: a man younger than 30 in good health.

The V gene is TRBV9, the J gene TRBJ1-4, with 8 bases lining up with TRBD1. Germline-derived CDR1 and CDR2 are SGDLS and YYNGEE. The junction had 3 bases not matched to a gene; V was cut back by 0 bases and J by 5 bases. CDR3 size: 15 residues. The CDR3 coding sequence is TGTGCCAGCAGCGTAGGGGGACAGGTGAATGAAAAACTGTTTTTT. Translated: CASSVGGQVNEKLFF.

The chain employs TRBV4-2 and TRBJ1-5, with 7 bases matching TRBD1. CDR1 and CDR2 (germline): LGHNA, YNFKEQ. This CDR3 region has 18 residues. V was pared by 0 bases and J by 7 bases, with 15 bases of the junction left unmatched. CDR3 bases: TGTGCCAGCAGCCAAGAGGGGTTGGAAGAGGGGGCGAGACAGCCCCAGCATTTT. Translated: CASSQEGLEEGARQPQHF.

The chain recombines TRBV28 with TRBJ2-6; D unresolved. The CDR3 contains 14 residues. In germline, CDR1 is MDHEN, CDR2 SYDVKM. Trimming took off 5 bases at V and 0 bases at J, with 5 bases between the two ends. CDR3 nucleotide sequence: TGTGCCAGCAGTAGGGCCTCTGGGGCCAACGTCCTGACTTTC. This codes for CASSRASGANVLTF.

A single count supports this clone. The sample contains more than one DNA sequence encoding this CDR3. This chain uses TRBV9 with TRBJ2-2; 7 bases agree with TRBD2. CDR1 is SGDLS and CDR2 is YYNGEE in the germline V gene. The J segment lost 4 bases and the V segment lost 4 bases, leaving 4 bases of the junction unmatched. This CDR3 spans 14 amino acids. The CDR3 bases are TGTGCCAGCAGCCCTGGCGGGGGCACCGGGGAGCTGTTTTTT. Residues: CASSPGGGTGELFF. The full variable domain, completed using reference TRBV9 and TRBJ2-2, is DSGVTQTPKHLITATGQRVTLRCSPRSGDLSVYWYQQSLDQGLQFLIQYYNGEERAKGNILERFSAQQFPDLHSELNLSSLELGDSALYFCASSPGGGTGELFFGEGSRLTVL.

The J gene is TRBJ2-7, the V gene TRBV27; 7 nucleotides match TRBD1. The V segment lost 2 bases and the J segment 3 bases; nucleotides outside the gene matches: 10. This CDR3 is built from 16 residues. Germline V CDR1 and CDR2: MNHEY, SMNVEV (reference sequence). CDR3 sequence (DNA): TGTGCCAGCAGTTTAAATGGACAGGAGTTTATCTACGAGCAGTACTTC. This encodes CASSLNGQEFIYEQYF.